The T cell receptor (beta chain) under discussion was sequenced for a study of T cell repertoires in cytomegalovirus infection. Study-level points and caveats: CMV-specific HLA-C-restricted TCR beta clonotypes dominated the ex vivo response.

J was trimmed by 4 bases and V by 1 base; bases with no gene match: 6. The CDR3 length is 15 residues. Germline V gene lookup returns CDR1 LGHNA and CDR2 YSLEER. Remarks on this clonotype: The antigen remains undetermined.

TCRdb reprocessed the reads with MiXCR, giving one entry per CDR3 protein. There are under 200,000 distinct CDR3 sequences in the sample; less than 25% occur only once, and 20% to 30% lies in the top ten. The sequence derives from a human donor in good health (CMV status not recorded). Some clones in this sample may be carry-over from other donors' samples. Here the sequenced sample was CD8+ T cells from cultured PBMCs, taken from culture after CMV antigen stimulation. The rearrangement links TRBV4-3 to TRBJ2-7, with 8 bases identical to TRBD1. The CDR3 reads CASSQGTGTGYEQYF. The CDR3 DNA sequence: TGCGCCAGCAGCCAAGGGACAGGGACGGGGTACGAGCAGTACTTC.